This T cell receptor beta chain is drawn from a study of blood T cells in healthy people across ages. As to this clonotype: A clone one base away is much larger, so this may be a read error.

The second PCR ran about 6 to 12 cycles with a sample-barcoded 5' primer and J-beta primers. TCRdb passed the 5' RACE reads through MiXCR, listing each CDR3 protein once. Of about 290,000 distinct CDR3 sequences listed, roughly 27% are singletons. The germline CDR1 and CDR2 sequences are SGHVS and FQNEAQ. There are 17 residues in the CDR3. Sequenced input: blood. The receptor was isolated from a woman in her seventies in good health. The V gene is TRBV7-8, the J gene TRBJ2-3; tentative D call: TRBD2 (6 bases). CDR3 region: CANSLESGGPGTDTQYF. CDR3 sequence (DNA): TGTGCCAACAGCTTAGAGTCTGGAGGGCCGGGAACAGATACGCAGTATTTT.